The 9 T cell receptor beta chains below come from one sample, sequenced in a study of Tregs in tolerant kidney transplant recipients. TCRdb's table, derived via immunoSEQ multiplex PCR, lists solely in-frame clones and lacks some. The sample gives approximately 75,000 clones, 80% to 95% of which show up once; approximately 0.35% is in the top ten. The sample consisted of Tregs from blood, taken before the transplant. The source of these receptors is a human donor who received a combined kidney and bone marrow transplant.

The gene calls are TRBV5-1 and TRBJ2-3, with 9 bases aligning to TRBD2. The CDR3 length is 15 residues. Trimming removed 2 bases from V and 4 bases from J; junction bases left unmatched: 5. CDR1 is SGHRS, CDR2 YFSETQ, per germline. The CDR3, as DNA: TGCGCCAGCAGCTTCGATAGCGGGAGTGCAGATACGCAGTATTTT. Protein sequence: CASSFDSGSADTQYF.

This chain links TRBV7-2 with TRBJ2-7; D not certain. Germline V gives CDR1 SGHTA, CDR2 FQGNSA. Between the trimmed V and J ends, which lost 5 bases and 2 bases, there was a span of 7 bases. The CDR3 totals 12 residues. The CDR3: CASSGTPYEQYF. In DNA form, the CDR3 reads TGTGCCAGCAGCGGCACCCCCTACGAGCAGTACTTC.

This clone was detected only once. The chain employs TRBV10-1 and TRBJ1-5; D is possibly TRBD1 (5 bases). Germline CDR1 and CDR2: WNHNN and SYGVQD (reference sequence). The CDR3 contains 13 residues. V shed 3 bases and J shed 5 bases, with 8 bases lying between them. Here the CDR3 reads CASSDRADQPQHF. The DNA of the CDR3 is TGCGCCAGCAGTGACAGGGCCGATCAGCCCCAGCATTTT.

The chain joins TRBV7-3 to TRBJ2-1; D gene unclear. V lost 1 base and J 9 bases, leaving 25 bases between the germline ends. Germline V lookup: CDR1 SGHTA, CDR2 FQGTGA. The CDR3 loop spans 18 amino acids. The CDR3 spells CASSLKASNYGSYSEQFF. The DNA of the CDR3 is TGTGCCAGCAGCTTAAAGGCATCTAACTATGGTTCTTATAGTGAGCAGTTCTTC.

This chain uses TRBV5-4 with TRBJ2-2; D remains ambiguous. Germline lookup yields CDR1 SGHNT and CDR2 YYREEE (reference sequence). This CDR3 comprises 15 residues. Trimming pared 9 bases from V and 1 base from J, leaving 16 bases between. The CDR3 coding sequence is TGTGCCACCCAGCTTATGACTCTGAACACCGGGGAGCTGTTTTTT. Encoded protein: CATQLMTLNTGELFF.

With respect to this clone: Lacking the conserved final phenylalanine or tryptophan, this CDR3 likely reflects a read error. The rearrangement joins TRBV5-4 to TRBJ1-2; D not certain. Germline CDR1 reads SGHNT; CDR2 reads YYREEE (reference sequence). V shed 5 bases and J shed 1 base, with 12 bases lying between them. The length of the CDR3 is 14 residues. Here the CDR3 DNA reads TGTGCCAGCAGTGAAAAAGGGTATAACTATGGCTACACCCTC. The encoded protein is CASSEKGYNYGYTL.

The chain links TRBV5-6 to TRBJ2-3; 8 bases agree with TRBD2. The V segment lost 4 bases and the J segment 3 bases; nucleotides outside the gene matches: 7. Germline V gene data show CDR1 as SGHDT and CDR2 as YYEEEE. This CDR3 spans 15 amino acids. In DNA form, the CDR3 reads TGTGCCAGCAGCGCCGGGACTAGTAAAACAGATACGCAGTATTTT. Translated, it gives CASSAGTSKTDTQYF. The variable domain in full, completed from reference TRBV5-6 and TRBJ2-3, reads DAGVTQSPTHLIKTRGQQVTLRCSPKSGHDTVSWYQQALGQGPQFIFQYYEEEERQRGNFPDRFSGHQFPNYSSELNVNALLLGDSALYLCASSAGTSKTDTQYFGPGTRLTVL.

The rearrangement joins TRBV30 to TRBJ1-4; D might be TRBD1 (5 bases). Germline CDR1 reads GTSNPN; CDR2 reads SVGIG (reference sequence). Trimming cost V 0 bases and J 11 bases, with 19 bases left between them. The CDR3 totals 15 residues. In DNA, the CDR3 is TGTGCCTGGAGTGTACGGTCGCGGGGCGAGGGGAAACTGTTTTTT. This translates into CAWSVRSRGEGKLFF.

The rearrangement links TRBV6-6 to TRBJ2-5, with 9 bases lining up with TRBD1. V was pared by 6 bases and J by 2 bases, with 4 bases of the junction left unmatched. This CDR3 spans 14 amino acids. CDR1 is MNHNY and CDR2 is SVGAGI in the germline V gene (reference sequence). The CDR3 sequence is CASSSGQGQETQYF. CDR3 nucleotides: TGTGCCAGCAGCTCCGGACAGGGGCAAGAGACCCAGTACTTC.